Given below is one TCR beta chain in context. Its antigen is undetermined. The entry originates in a study of early T cells in non-severe SARS-CoV-2 infection. Study-level information: Bulk RNA from unsorted whole blood was sequenced; chains were unpaired.

The germline V and J ends were trimmed by 0 bases and 0 bases, with 9 bases remaining between them. CDR3 size: 15 residues. Germline values: CDR1 SGHRS, CDR2 YFSETQ. Unique molecular identifiers (one per individual cDNA molecule) were attached. Each CDR3 protein is one row after TCRdb ran MiXCR on the 5' RACE reads. The data hold some 57,000 distinct CDR3 sequences, with around 9.3% observed a single time. Findings and limits, study-wide: Private and CD4 specificities were missed by VDJdb matching, skewed to anti-spike CD8.

The V and J genes are TRBV5-1 and TRBJ1-1; D is unresolved. This sequence originates from an adult who was a healthcare worker with PCR-confirmed SARS-CoV-2 infection or an uninfected control (not recorded which). Sequencing input: whole blood. CDR3 loop: CASSLGATVNTEAFF. The CDR3 DNA reads as TGCGCCAGCAGCTTGGGGGCGACGGTGAACACTGAAGCTTTCTTT.